The rows below give T cell receptor beta chains drawn from one sample of a study of T cells after yellow fever vaccination. One entry per CDR3 protein, called by TCRdb with MiXCR from the 5' RACE reads. The sample contains a few hundred thousand distinct CDR3 sequences, around 8.1% of which appear only once. The source material was PBMCs, sampled 35 to 50 days after the first yellow fever vaccination. The receptors were sampled from a man aged 18 to 35 who received the YFV17D yellow fever vaccine. CDR3s include the opening cysteine and the closing phenylalanine or tryptophan. D genes are given only for firm matches. Clone size, where shown, is once, few, many, or a class for clones that have expanded.

D gene	clone size	V gene	J gene	CDR3 DNA	CDR3 protein
NA	NA	TRBV7-3	TRBJ2-1	TGTGCCAGCAGCTTAGAAAGCCCCCCATACAATGAGCAGTTCTTC	CASSLESPPYNEQFF
NA	few	TRBV10-2	TRBJ1-1	TGCGCCAGTGGACAAAGGGCTTTCTTT	CASGQRAFF
TRBD2	few	TRBV12-3/TRBV12-4	TRBJ2-5	TGTGCCAGCACCTCGACCGGGACTAGCGGACAAGAGACCCAGTACTTC	CASTSTGTSGQETQYF
TRBD2	few	TRBV5-1	TRBJ2-3	TGCGCCAGCAGCTTGATGGCCTCGGGGGGGTCGGATACGCAGTATTTT	CASSLMASGGSDTQYF
NA	many	TRBV10-3	TRBJ2-3	TGTGCCATCAGCGACAGCACAGATACGCAGTATTTT	CAISDSTDTQYF
NA	NA	TRBV7-8	TRBJ2-1	TGTGCCAGCAGCTACCCTCAGGGGTTTTTTGGTGAGCAGTTCTTC	CASSYPQGFFGEQFF
NA	few	TRBV5-1	TRBJ1-4	TGCGCCAGCAGCTCATCTCGTTTGACGGGCACAACTAATGAAAAACTGTTTTTT	CASSSSRLTGTTNEKLFF
TRBD1	few	TRBV7-2	TRBJ1-2	TGTGCCAGCAGCACGTGGACAGGGGCAGAGTATGGCTACACCTTC	CASSTWTGAEYGYTF
NA	few	TRBV29-1	TRBJ2-5	TGCAGCGTTGTAGGGGCAGAAGAGACCCAGTACTTC	CSVVGAEETQYF
NA	few	TRBV7-9	TRBJ1-2	TGTGCCAGCAGCCCCCCCGTGCGGGGCAGGGAGGGCTATGGCTACACCTTC	CASSPPVRGREGYGYTF
NA	few	TRBV7-2	TRBJ2-7	TGTGCCAGCAGCTTAAACACAGGTCCCTACGAGCAGTACTTC	CASSLNTGPYEQYF
NA	many	TRBV5-1	TRBJ2-1	TGCGCCACCAGCGCCAACAACTTCTACAATGAGCAGTTCTTC	CATSANNFYNEQFF
NA	NA	TRBV12-3/TRBV12-4	TRBJ2-3	TGTGCCATAAGGGACCGCAGACCAGATACGCAGTATTTT	CAIRDRRPDTQYF
NA	few	TRBV7-8	TRBJ1-5	TGTGCCAGCAGCTTATGGGCAGGGGATCAGCCCCAGCATTTT	CASSLWAGDQPQHF
NA	many	TRBV12-3/TRBV12-4	TRBJ1-2	TGTGCCAGCAAAGCAGACTGGTTGTATGGCTACACCTTC	CASKADWLYGYTF
NA	NA	TRBV6-5	TRBJ1-1	TGTGCCAGCAGTTACTCGGAAGGGCTTACTGAAGCTTTCTTT	CASSYSEGLTEAFF
TRBD1	few	TRBV7-2	TRBJ2-1	TGTGCCAGCAACAGGGACAGAACCTATGAGCAGTTCTTC	CASNRDRTYEQFF
TRBD1	NA	TRBV4-1	TRBJ1-5	TGCGCCAGCAGCCATCGGGACAGGGATAATCAGCCCCAGCATTTT	CASSHRDRDNQPQHF
NA	NA	TRBV19	TRBJ2-7	TGTGCCAGTAGGCTTACGGGGTCCTACGAGCAGTACTTC	CASRLTGSYEQYF